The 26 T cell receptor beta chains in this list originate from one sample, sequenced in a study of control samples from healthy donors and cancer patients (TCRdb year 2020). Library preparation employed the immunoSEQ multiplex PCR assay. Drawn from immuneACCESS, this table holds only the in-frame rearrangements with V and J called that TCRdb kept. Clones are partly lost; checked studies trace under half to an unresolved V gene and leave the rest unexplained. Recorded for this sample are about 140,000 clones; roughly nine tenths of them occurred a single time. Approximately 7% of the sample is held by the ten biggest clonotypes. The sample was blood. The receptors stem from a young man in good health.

The CDR3 sequence: CASSLSPGPLLESDTQYF. Here the CDR3 DNA reads TGTGCCAGCAGCTTAAGTCCGGGCCCCCTGTTAGAGTCAGATACGCAGTATTTT. The chain joins TRBV7-2 to TRBJ2-3; D is uncertain. The CDR3 is made up of 18 amino acids. The V gene's germline CDR1 is SGHTA and CDR2 FQGNSA. Trimming took off 2 bases at V and 4 bases at J, with 22 bases between the two ends.

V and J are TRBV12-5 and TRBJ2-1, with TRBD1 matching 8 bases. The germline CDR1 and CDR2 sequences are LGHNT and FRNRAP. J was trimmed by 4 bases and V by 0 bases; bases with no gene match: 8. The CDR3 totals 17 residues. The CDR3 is CASGLVINRGAYNEQFF. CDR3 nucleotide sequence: TGTGCTAGTGGTTTGGTAATTAACAGGGGGGCATACAATGAGCAGTTCTTC.

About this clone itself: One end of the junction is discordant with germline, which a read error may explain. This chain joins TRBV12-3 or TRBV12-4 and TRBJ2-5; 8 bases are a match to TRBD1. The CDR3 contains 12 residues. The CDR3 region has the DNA TGTGCCAGCACTAAAGGACAGGGTATAAAAAACTTC. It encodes CASTKGQGIKNF.

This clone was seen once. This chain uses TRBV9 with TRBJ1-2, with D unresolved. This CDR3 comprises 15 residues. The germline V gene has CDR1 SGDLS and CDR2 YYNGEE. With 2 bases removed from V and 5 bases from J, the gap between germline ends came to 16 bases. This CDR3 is CASSVSTSPTYGYTF. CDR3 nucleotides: TGTGCCAGCAGCGTGTCGACATCCCCCACTTATGGCTACACCTTC. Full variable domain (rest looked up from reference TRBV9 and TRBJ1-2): DSGVTQTPKHLITATGQRVTLRCSPRSGDLSVYWYQQSLDQGLQFLIQYYNGEERAKGNILERFSAQQFPDLHSELNLSSLELGDSALYFCASSVSTSPTYGYTFGSGTRLTVV.

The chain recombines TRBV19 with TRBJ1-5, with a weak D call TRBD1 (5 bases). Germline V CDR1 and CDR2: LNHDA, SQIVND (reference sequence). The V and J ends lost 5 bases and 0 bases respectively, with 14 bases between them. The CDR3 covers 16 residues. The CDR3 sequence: CASSQQAGNSNQPQHF. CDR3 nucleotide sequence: TGTGCCAGTAGTCAACAGGCGGGGAATAGCAATCAGCCCCAGCATTTT.

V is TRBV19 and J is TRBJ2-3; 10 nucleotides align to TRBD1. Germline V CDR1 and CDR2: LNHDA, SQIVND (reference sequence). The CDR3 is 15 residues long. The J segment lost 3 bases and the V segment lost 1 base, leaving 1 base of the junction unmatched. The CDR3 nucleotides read TGTGCCAGTAGTATAGGACAGGGGGCTACAGATACGCAGTATTTT. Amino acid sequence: CASSIGQGATDTQYF.

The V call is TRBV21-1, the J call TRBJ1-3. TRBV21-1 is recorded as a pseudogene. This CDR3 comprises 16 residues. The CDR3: CASSKGSESSGNTIYF. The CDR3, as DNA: TGTGCCAGCAGCAAAGGGTCAGAGAGCTCTGGAAACACCATATATTTT.

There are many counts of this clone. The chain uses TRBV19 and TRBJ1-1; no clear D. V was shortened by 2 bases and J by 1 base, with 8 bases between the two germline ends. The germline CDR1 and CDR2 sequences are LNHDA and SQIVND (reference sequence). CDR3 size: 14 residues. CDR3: CASSINPGNTEAFF. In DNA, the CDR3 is TGTGCCAGTAGTATAAACCCCGGGAACACTGAAGCTTTCTTT.

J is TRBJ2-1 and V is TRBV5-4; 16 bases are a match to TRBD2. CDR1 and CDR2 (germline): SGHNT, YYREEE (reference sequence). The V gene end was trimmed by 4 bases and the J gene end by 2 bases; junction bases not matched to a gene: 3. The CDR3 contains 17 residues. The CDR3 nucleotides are TGTGCCAGCAGCGGTGGGACTAGCGGGGGGGCCTACAATGAGCAGTTCTTC. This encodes CASSGGTSGGAYNEQFF.

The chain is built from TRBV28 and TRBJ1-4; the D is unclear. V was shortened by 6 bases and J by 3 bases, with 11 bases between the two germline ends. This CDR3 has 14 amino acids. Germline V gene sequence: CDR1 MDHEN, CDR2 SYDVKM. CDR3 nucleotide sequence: TGTGCCAGCAGAGAAGGGAGGTCTAATGAAAAACTGTTTTTT. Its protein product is CASREGRSNEKLFF. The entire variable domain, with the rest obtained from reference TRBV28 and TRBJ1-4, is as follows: DVKVTQSSRYLVKRTGEKVFLECVQDMDHENMFWYRQDPGLGLRLIYFSYDVKMKEKGDIPEGYSVSREKKERFSLILESASTNQTSMYLCASREGRSNEKLFFGSGTQLSVL.

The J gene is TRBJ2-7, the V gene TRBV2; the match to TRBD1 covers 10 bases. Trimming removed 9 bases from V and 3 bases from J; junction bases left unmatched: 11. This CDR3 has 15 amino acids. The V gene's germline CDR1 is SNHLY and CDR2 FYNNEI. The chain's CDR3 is CASRGAGTGVYEQYF. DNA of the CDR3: TGTGCCAGTCGAGGGGCCGGGACAGGGGTCTACGAGCAGTACTTC.

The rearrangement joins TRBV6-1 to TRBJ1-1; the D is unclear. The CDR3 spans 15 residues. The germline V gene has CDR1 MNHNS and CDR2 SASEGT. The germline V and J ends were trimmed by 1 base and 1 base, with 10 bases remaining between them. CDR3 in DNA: TGTGCCAGCAGTGAAGTGGGTTTCGGGAACACTGAAGCTTTCTTT. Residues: CASSEVGFGNTEAFF.

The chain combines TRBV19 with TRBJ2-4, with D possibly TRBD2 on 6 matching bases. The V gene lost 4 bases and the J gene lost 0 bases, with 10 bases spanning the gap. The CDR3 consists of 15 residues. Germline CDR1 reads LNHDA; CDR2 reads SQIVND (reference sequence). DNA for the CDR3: TGTGCCAGTAGTACCTCCGGGGGAGCCAAAAACATTCAGTACTTC. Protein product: CASSTSGGAKNIQYF.

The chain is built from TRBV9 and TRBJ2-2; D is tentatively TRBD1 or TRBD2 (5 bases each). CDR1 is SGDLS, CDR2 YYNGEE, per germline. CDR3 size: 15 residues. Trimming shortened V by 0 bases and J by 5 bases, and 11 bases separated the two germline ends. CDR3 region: CASSVAGGGTGELFF. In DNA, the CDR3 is TGTGCCAGCAGCGTAGCTGGGGGTGGGACCGGGGAGCTGTTTTTT.

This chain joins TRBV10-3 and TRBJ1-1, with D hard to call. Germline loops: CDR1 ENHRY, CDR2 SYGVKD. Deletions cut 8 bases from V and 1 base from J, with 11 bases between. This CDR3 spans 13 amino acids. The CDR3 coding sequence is TGTGCCATCCGACCCGAGGGGAACACTGAAGCTTTCTTT. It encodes CAIRPEGNTEAFF.

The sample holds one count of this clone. The CDR3 loop is CASSPVGTSAIGNQPQHF. The CDR3 DNA reads as TGCGCCAGCAGCCCGGTGGGGACTTCTGCAATAGGCAATCAGCCCCAGCATTTT. The chain uses TRBV5-1 and TRBJ1-5, with D tentatively TRBD1 (5 bases). CDR1 and CDR2 (germline): SGHRS, YFSETQ. This CDR3 is built from 18 residues. Trimming removed 4 bases at V and 2 bases at J, with 22 bases between.

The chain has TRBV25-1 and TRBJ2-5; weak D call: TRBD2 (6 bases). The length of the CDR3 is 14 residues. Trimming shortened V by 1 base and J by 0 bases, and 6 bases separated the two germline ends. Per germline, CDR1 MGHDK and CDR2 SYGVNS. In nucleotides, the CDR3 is TGTGCCAGCAGTGAATGGGGGGACCAAGAGACCCAGTACTTC. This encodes CASSEWGDQETQYF.

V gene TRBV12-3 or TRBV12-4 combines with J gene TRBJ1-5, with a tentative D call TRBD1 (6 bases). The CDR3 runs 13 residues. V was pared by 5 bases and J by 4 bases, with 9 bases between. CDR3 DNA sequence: TGTGCCAGCAGTCCACAGGGTAATCAGCCCCAGCATTTT. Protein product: CASSPQGNQPQHF.

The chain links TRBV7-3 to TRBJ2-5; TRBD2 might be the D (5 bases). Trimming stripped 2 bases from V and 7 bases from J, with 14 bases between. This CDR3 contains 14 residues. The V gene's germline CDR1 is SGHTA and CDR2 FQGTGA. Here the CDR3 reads CASSLYGSEGTQYF. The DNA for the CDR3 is TGTGCCAGCAGCTTATACGGGTCCGAGGGGACCCAGTACTTC.

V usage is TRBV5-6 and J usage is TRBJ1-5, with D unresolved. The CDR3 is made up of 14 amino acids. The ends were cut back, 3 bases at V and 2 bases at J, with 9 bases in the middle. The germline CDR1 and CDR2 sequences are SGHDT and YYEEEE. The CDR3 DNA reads TGTGCCAGCAGCTGGCACCTTGGCAATCAGCCCCAGCATTTT. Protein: CASSWHLGNQPQHF.

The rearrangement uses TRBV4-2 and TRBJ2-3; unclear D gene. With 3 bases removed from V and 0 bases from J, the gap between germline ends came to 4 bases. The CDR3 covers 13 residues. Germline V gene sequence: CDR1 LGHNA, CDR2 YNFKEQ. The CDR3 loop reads CASSQDSTDTQYF. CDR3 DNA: TGTGCCAGCAGCCAGGATAGCACAGATACGCAGTATTTT.

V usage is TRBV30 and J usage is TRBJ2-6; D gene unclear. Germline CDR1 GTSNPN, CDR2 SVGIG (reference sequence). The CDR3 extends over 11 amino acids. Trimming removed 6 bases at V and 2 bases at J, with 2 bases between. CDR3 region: CACTGANVLTF. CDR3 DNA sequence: TGTGCCTGCACTGGGGCCAACGTCCTGACTTTC.

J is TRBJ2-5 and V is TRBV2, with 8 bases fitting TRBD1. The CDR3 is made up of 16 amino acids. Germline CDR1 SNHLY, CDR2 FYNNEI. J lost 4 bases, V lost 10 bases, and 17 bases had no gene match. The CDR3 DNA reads TGTGCCACCCTATCCTACCGGGACAGGTCGATAGAGACCCAGTACTTC. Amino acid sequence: CATLSYRDRSIETQYF.

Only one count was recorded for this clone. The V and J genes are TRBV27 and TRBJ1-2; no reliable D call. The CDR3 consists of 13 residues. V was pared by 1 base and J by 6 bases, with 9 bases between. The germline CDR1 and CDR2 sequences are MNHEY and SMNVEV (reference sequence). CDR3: CASSLLPINGYTF. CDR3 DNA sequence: TGTGCCAGCAGTTTATTGCCGATAAATGGCTACACCTTC.

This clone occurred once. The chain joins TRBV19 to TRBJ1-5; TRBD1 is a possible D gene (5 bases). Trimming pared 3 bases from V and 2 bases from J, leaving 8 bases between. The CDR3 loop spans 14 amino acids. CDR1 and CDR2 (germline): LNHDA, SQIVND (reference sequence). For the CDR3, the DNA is TGTGCCAGTAGTATCAGGGTACGCAATCAGCCCCAGCATTTT. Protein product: CASSIRVRNQPQHF.

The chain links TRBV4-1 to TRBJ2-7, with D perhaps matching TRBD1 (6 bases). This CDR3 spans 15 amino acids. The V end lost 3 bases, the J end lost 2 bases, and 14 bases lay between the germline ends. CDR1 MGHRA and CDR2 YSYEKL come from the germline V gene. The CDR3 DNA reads TGCGCCAGCAGCCAGTTTCAGGGGATCCCCTACGAGCAGTACTTC. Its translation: CASSQFQGIPYEQYF.